Listed below are T cell receptor beta chains from one sample, sequenced in a study of cytomegalovirus exposure and HLA in healthy donors. The assay was immunoSEQ multiplex PCR, and TCRdb's table has in-frame clones only and misses some. In the table there are fewer than 200,000 clones, 82% of which are singletons. The sequencing sample was made of PBMCs. The receptors were gathered from a girl aged 2 to 10 in good health and CMV-seropositive. The conserved cysteine and the conserved F or W are not part of the CDR3 here. Fields, in order: clone size, J gene, V gene, CDR3 protein. A row's size may be missing; if present it is once, few, many or a size class.

clone_size: -; j_call: TRBJ1-1; v_call: TRBV30; cdr3_aa: ASGRGDTEAF
clone_size: -; j_call: TRBJ2-2; v_call: TRBV30; cdr3_aa: AWSPLAGDTGELF
clone_size: -; j_call: TRBJ1-1; v_call: TRBV30; cdr3_aa: AWRDSFQNTEAF
clone_size: -; j_call: TRBJ2-1; v_call: TRBV19; cdr3_aa: ASSIVLSSYNEQF
clone_size: once; j_call: TRBJ2-7; v_call: TRBV14; cdr3_aa: ASSQETWGREQY
clone_size: -; j_call: TRBJ2-7; v_call: TRBV5-1; cdr3_aa: ASSLPPSGKSYEQY
clone_size: -; j_call: TRBJ1-5; v_call: TRBV5-5; cdr3_aa: ASSLTGYSNQPQH
clone_size: -; j_call: TRBJ2-5; v_call: TRBV5-1; cdr3_aa: ASSGQDTQETQY
clone_size: -; j_call: TRBJ2-3; v_call: TRBV29-1; cdr3_aa: SVYWEGDTQY
clone_size: -; j_call: TRBJ2-3; v_call: TRBV29-1; cdr3_aa: SVEKTAADTQY
clone_size: -; j_call: TRBJ1-2; v_call: TRBV5-4; cdr3_aa: ASSSRPTGGRYGYT
clone_size: -; j_call: TRBJ2-7; v_call: TRBV25-1; cdr3_aa: ASRGGTRSYEQY
clone_size: -; j_call: TRBJ1-4; v_call: TRBV6-5; cdr3_aa: ASSPQGGRVEKLF
clone_size: -; j_call: TRBJ2-5; v_call: TRBV5-4; cdr3_aa: ASSFPKASGQETQY
clone_size: -; j_call: TRBJ2-3; v_call: TRBV10-3; cdr3_aa: ATSTPAEADTQY
clone_size: few; j_call: TRBJ1-1; v_call: TRBV28; cdr3_aa: ASSLNRGRTEAF
clone_size: -; j_call: TRBJ2-6; v_call: TRBV5-1; cdr3_aa: ASSSTGQGLAGANVLT
clone_size: -; j_call: TRBJ2-5; v_call: TRBV6-5; cdr3_aa: ASSPPTGQETQY
clone_size: few; j_call: TRBJ2-5; v_call: TRBV6-1; cdr3_aa: ASSELAGGKETQY
clone_size: -; j_call: TRBJ1-5; v_call: TRBV6-1; cdr3_aa: ASDRGNQPQH
clone_size: few; j_call: TRBJ1-1; v_call: TRBV6-1; cdr3_aa: ASSRTGEGTEAF
clone_size: once; j_call: TRBJ1-1; v_call: TRBV7-9; cdr3_aa: ASSPDFGGAF
clone_size: once; j_call: TRBJ2-1; v_call: TRBV7-3; cdr3_aa: ASSQKAGGWFDEQF
clone_size: -; j_call: TRBJ2-3; v_call: TRBV15; cdr3_aa: ATSSRDRTTDTQY
clone_size: -; j_call: TRBJ2-2; v_call: TRBV28; cdr3_aa: ASSLVSGRAFTGELF
clone_size: -; j_call: TRBJ2-7; v_call: TRBV5-1; cdr3_aa: ASSSDRSYEQY
clone_size: -; j_call: TRBJ1-3; v_call: TRBV9; cdr3_aa: ASSGAGSGNTIY
clone_size: -; j_call: TRBJ1-2; v_call: TRBV28; cdr3_aa: ASSLGAWNYGYT
clone_size: few; j_call: TRBJ2-7; v_call: TRBV5-6; cdr3_aa: ASSPGTSGIYEQY
clone_size: -; j_call: TRBJ2-2; v_call: TRBV9; cdr3_aa: ASSVRQPPGELF
clone_size: -; j_call: TRBJ1-4; v_call: TRBV4-1; cdr3_aa: ASSQDGSRNYEKLF
clone_size: -; j_call: TRBJ2-7; v_call: TRBV7-9; cdr3_aa: ASSMTASSYEQY
clone_size: -; j_call: TRBJ1-5; v_call: TRBV28; cdr3_aa: ASSRWTRGKHYQPQH
clone_size: -; j_call: TRBJ1-1; v_call: TRBV7-9; cdr3_aa: ASSDHRYTPEAF
clone_size: -; j_call: TRBJ2-1; v_call: TRBV5-1; cdr3_aa: ASSLMTSGRHEQF
clone_size: -; j_call: TRBJ2-7; v_call: TRBV28; cdr3_aa: ASSLKGGAEQY
clone_size: few; j_call: TRBJ2-1; v_call: TRBV4-1; cdr3_aa: ASSLGLAGNNEQF
clone_size: -; j_call: TRBJ2-3; v_call: TRBV7-3; cdr3_aa: ASSLTQGTDTQY
clone_size: -; j_call: TRBJ1-6; v_call: TRBV5-1; cdr3_aa: ASSALNSPLH
clone_size: -; j_call: TRBJ2-2; v_call: TRBV19; cdr3_aa: ASRDRGRSGELF
clone_size: -; j_call: TRBJ2-2; v_call: TRBV9; cdr3_aa: ASSVGGGVGRTGELF
clone_size: -; j_call: TRBJ2-4; v_call: TRBV5-1; cdr3_aa: ASSVRTPGAKNIQY
clone_size: -; j_call: TRBJ2-6; v_call: TRBV29-1; cdr3_aa: SVEAGSGANVLT
clone_size: -; j_call: TRBJ2-1; v_call: TRBV2; cdr3_aa: ASNSDTYNEQF
clone_size: -; j_call: TRBJ2-5; v_call: TRBV7-9; cdr3_aa: ASSLVETGEETQY
clone_size: few; j_call: TRBJ1-1; v_call: TRBV29-1; cdr3_aa: SVAGGTNTEAF
clone_size: -; j_call: TRBJ2-1; v_call: TRBV7-9; cdr3_aa: ASSPDRVDEQF
clone_size: -; j_call: TRBJ1-2; v_call: TRBV28; cdr3_aa: ASSVRSPGQGSFDT
clone_size: few; j_call: TRBJ2-5; v_call: TRBV5-1; cdr3_aa: ASSFWDWGETQY
clone_size: -; j_call: TRBJ2-2; v_call: TRBV5-1; cdr3_aa: ASSLGLAGAGELF
clone_size: -; j_call: TRBJ1-2; v_call: TRBV5-1; cdr3_aa: ASSLVGTVNYGYT
clone_size: once; j_call: TRBJ1-3; v_call: TRBV28; cdr3_aa: ASSFPPGQGALENTIY
clone_size: once; j_call: TRBJ2-6; v_call: TRBV30; cdr3_aa: AWTGGVSGANVLT
clone_size: -; j_call: TRBJ1-2; v_call: TRBV27; cdr3_aa: ASSFATGGVYGYT
clone_size: few; j_call: TRBJ1-4; v_call: TRBV5-6; cdr3_aa: ASSLGGVEEKLF
clone_size: -; j_call: TRBJ2-3; v_call: TRBV4-1; cdr3_aa: ASSPEGLVSGSDWADTQY
clone_size: -; j_call: TRBJ2-3; v_call: TRBV9; cdr3_aa: ASSEQGVSTDTQY
clone_size: -; j_call: TRBJ1-5; v_call: TRBV4-1; cdr3_aa: ASSQRVYHQPQH
clone_size: -; j_call: TRBJ2-5; v_call: TRBV11-3; cdr3_aa: ASAYQETQY
clone_size: -; j_call: TRBJ2-3; v_call: TRBV27; cdr3_aa: ASSHPWGGSDTQY